This TCR beta chain stems from a study of PD-L1 blockade in urothelial cancer. The wider study: Blood gave a median approximately 150,000 T cells.

The patients had locally advanced or metastatic urothelial carcinoma. Synthetically made TCR analog templates were put into each PCR as spikes. The repertoire was sequenced with immunoSEQ multiplex PCR; TCRdb's copy has only in-frame clones and lacks some. The sample consists of approximately 34,000 clones, 75% to 85% of them appearing once. Study conclusions and caveats: Blood TCR clonality below the median before treatment was a predictor of better survival.

Per the germline V gene, CDR1 is MGHRA and CDR2 is YSYEKL. V gave up 6 bases and J gave up 3 bases, with 12 bases separating them. CDR3 length: 14 residues. On this clone itself: Its target is not known.

The chain couples TRBV4-1 to TRBJ1-3, with D tentatively TRBD1 (5 bases). The clonotype originates from a man aged 55-75 years with urothelial cancer. Sequences were derived from PBMCs, sampled around atezolizumab (anti-PD-L1) treatment. In DNA form, the CDR3 reads TGCGCCAGCAGTTCCGACAGTTTTGGAAACACCATATATTTT. Its translation: CASSSDSFGNTIYF.